A selection of T cell receptor beta chains follows, all from one sample in a study of CD8 T cells in cerebrospinal fluid in Alzheimer's disease. With the 10x single-cell sequencing reads reprocessed, TCRdb shows one record per CDR3 protein and no DNA. Recorded for this sample: 1,000 to 1,500 distinct CDR3 sequences. The sequenced sample was cerebrospinal fluid. The receptors here all came from a human donor in good health. Each CDR3 is given with its conserved first and last residue. Only part of the rows carry a size: once, few, many, or a class if the clone is expanded.

CDR3 protein: CASSLTTDTQYF
V gene: TRBV5-1
clone size: medium-sized
J gene: TRBJ2-3

CDR3 protein: CATSDRPTSADTQYF
V gene: TRBV24-1
clone size: large
J gene: TRBJ2-3

CDR3 protein: CASSDLAGGYEQYF
V gene: TRBV6-2/TRBV6-3
clone size: large
J gene: TRBJ2-7

CDR3 protein: CASSIDLHTDRAQPQQYF
V gene: TRBV19
clone size: medium-sized
J gene: TRBJ2-7

CDR3 protein: CSVEGGAAGVSDTQYF
V gene: TRBV29-1
clone size: medium-sized
J gene: TRBJ2-3

CDR3 protein: CASSPKTDVGGNSSYEQYF
V gene: TRBV6-6
clone size: .
J gene: TRBJ2-7

CDR3 protein: CASSSADGYGYTF
V gene: TRBV7-8
clone size: medium-sized
J gene: TRBJ1-2

CDR3 protein: CASSVGEQMTANYGYTF
V gene: TRBV9
clone size: large
J gene: TRBJ1-2

CDR3 protein: CASSLPPGGSSDTQYF
V gene: TRBV7-9
clone size: large
J gene: TRBJ2-3

CDR3 protein: CASSLGQGDTIYF
V gene: TRBV5-6
clone size: .
J gene: TRBJ1-3

CDR3 protein: CASSIYGYSNQPQHF
V gene: TRBV19
clone size: .
J gene: TRBJ1-5

CDR3 protein: CASSFPTTYEQYF
V gene: TRBV7-9
clone size: large
J gene: TRBJ2-7

CDR3 protein: CASSNTGGVQYF
V gene: TRBV19
clone size: .
J gene: TRBJ2-5

CDR3 protein: CASAPGAETQYF
V gene: TRBV3-1
clone size: .
J gene: TRBJ2-5

CDR3 protein: CASRYGESGANVLTF
V gene: TRBV6-5
clone size: medium-sized
J gene: TRBJ2-6

CDR3 protein: CASRGTGAITGELFF
V gene: TRBV5-1
clone size: large
J gene: TRBJ2-2

CDR3 protein: CASSPTSGRSADTQYF
V gene: TRBV18
clone size: medium-sized
J gene: TRBJ2-3

CDR3 protein: CASSLGNGASYEQYF
V gene: TRBV7-6
clone size: large
J gene: TRBJ2-7

CDR3 protein: CASIDARNNEQFF
V gene: TRBV6-5
clone size: large
J gene: TRBJ2-1

CDR3 protein: CSARDRGGGRNSPLHF
V gene: TRBV20-1
clone size: medium-sized
J gene: TRBJ1-6

CDR3 protein: CASSLGQPPGNEQFF
V gene: TRBV5-1
clone size: large
J gene: TRBJ2-1

CDR3 protein: CSAREHGGTANSPLHF
V gene: TRBV20-1
clone size: medium-sized
J gene: TRBJ1-6

CDR3 protein: CASRSRAGGSYEQYF
V gene: TRBV7-9
clone size: large
J gene: TRBJ2-7

CDR3 protein: CASTRPNSGSPQYF
V gene: TRBV28
clone size: medium-sized
J gene: TRBJ2-7

CDR3 protein: CSARRGPSYEQYF
V gene: TRBV20-1
clone size: medium-sized
J gene: TRBJ2-7

CDR3 protein: CASSQDRELGTQYF
V gene: TRBV5-1
clone size: .
J gene: TRBJ2-5

CDR3 protein: CASRPGQGDSNYGYTF
V gene: TRBV19
clone size: medium-sized
J gene: TRBJ1-2

CDR3 protein: CASSEVIHSPLHF
V gene: TRBV2
clone size: medium-sized
J gene: TRBJ1-6

CDR3 protein: CASSEVKSLANEKLFF
V gene: TRBV2
clone size: medium-sized
J gene: TRBJ1-4

CDR3 protein: CASRAPPYEQYF
V gene: TRBV2
clone size: medium-sized
J gene: TRBJ2-7

CDR3 protein: CASSYPSGLGNEKLFF
V gene: TRBV6-2/TRBV6-3
clone size: medium-sized
J gene: TRBJ1-4

CDR3 protein: CASSFSRLAGDEQYF
V gene: TRBV5-5
clone size: medium-sized
J gene: TRBJ2-7

CDR3 protein: CASSYSASEGGYEQYF
V gene: TRBV6-2/TRBV6-3
clone size: medium-sized
J gene: TRBJ2-7